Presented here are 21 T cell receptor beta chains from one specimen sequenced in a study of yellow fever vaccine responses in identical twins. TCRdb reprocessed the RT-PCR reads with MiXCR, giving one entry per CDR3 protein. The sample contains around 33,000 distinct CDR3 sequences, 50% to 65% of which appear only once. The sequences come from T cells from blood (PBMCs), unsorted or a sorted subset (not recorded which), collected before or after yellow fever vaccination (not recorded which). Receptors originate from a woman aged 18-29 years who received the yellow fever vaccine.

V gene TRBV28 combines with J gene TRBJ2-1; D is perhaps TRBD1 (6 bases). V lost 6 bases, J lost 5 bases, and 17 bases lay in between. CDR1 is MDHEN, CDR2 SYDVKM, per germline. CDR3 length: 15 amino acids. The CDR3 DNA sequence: TGTGCCAGCAGGCCCGCAGGGGCAGGGGACAATGAGCAGTTCTTC. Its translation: CASRPAGAGDNEQFF.

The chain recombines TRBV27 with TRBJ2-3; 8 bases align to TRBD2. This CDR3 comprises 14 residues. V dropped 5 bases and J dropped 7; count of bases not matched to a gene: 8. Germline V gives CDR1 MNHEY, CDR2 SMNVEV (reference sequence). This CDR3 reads CASSLQGLVNTQYF. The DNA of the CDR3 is TGTGCCAGCAGTCTCCAGGGACTAGTAAATACGCAGTATTTT.

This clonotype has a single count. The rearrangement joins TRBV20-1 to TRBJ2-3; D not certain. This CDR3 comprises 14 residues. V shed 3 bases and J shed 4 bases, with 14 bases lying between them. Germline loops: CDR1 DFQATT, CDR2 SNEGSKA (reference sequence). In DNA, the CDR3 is TGCAGTGCTAGGGGCCTCGTAGGCGCAGATACGCAGTATTTT. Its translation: CSARGLVGADTQYF.

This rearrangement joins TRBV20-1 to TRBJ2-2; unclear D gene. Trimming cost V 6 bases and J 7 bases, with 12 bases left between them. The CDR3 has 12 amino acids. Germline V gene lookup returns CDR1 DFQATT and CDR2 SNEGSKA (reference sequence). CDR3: CSAIQYSGELFF. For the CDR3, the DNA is TGCAGTGCAATCCAATATAGCGGGGAGCTGTTTTTT.

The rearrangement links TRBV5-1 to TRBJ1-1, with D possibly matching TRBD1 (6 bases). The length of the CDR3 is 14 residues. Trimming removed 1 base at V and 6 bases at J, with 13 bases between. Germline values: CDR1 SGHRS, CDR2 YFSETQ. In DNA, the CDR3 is TGCGCCAGCAGCTTGTCCGGGGGCTCCTCTGAAGCTTTCTTT. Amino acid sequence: CASSLSGGSSEAFF.

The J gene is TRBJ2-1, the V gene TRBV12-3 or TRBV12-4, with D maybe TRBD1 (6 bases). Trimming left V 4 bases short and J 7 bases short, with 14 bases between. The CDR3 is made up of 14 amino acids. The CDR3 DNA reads TGTGCCAGCAGTTCCACAGGGTCGGGAAATGAGCAGTTCTTC. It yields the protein CASSSTGSGNEQFF.

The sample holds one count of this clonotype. CDR3 region: CASSLTGTGSFYEQYF. The CDR3 bases are TGTGCCAGCAGCCTCACCGGGACAGGATCCTTCTACGAGCAGTACTTC. J is TRBJ2-7 and V is TRBV7-6, with TRBD1 matching over 8 bases. With V trimmed by 5 bases and J by 3 bases, 12 bases remained unmatched. The V gene's germline CDR1 is SGHVS and CDR2 FNYEAQ. This CDR3 spans 16 amino acids.

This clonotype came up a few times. Here the CDR3 reads CSVGPDRGTNTEAFF. The CDR3 DNA sequence: TGCAGCGTGGGTCCGGACAGGGGGACGAACACTGAAGCTTTCTTT. V and J are TRBV29-1 and TRBJ1-1, with 10 bases matching TRBD1. CDR1 is SQVTM, CDR2 ANQGSEA, per germline. This CDR3 comprises 15 residues. The J segment lost 1 base and the V segment lost 6 bases, leaving 8 bases of the junction unmatched.

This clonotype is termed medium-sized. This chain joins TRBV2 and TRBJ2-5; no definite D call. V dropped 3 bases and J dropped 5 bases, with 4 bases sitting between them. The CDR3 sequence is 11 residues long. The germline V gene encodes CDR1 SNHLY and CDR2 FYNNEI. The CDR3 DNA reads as TGTGCCAGCAGTGAGCCGGAGACCCAGTACTTC. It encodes CASSEPETQYF. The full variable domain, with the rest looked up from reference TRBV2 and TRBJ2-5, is EPEVTQTPSHQVTQMGQEVILRCVPISNHLYFYWYRQILGQKVEFLVSFYNNEISEKSEIFDDQFSVERPDGSNFTLKIRSTKLEDSAMYFCASSEPETQYFGPGTRLLVL.

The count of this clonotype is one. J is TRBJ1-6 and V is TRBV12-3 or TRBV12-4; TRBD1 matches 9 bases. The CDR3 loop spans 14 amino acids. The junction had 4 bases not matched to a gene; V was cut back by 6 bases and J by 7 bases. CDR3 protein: CASSQGQGNSPLHF. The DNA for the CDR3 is TGTGCCAGCAGCCAAGGACAGGGGAATTCACCCCTCCACTTT.

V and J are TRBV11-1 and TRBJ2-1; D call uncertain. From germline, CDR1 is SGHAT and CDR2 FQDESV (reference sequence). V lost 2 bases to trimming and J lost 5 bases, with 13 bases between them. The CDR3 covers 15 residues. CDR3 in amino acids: CASSLIQSANNEQFF. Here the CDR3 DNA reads TGTGCCAGCAGCTTAATACAAAGCGCAAACAATGAGCAGTTCTTC.

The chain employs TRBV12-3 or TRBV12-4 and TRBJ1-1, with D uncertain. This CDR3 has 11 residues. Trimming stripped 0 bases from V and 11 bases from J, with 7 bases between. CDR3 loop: CASSLAGFAFF. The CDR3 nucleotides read TGTGCCAGCAGTTTAGCAGGGTTCGCTTTCTTT.

The CDR3 region has the DNA TGCGCCAGCAGCTTGGTAGAAAATGAGCAGTTCTTC. It codes for CASSLVENEQFF. The J gene is TRBJ2-1, the V gene TRBV5-1; D gene ambiguous. The ends were cut back, 0 bases at V and 7 bases at J, with 5 bases in the middle. Germline V gives CDR1 SGHRS, CDR2 YFSETQ. The CDR3 is 12 amino acids.

CDR3 nucleotide sequence: TGTGCCTCCCGCCCGGGGGCAAGTGGGTACGAGCAGTACTTC. Protein: CASRPGASGYEQYF. The gene calls are TRBV11-1 and TRBJ2-7; D may be TRBD1 or TRBD2 (6 bases each). V lost 11 bases, J lost 4 bases, and 21 bases lay in between. This CDR3 comprises 14 residues. CDR1 SGHAT and CDR2 FQDESV come from the germline V gene (reference sequence).

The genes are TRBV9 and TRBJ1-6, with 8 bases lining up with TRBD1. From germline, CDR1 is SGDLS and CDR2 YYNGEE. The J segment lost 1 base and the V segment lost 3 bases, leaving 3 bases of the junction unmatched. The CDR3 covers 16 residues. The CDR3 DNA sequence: TGTGCCAGCAGCGCTGGACAGGGTTCCTATAATTCACCCCTCCACTTT. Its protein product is CASSAGQGSYNSPLHF.

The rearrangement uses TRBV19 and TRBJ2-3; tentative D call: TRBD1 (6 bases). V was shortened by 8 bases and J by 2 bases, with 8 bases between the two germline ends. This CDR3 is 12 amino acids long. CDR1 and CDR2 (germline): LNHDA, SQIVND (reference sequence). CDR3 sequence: CASGGHTDTQYF. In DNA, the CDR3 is TGTGCCAGTGGGGGACACACAGATACGCAGTATTTT.

The CDR3 reads CASSQAGTVGNTIYF. For the CDR3, the DNA is TGTGCCAGCAGCCAGGCCGGGACAGTTGGAAACACCATATATTTT. The rearrangement links TRBV14 to TRBJ1-3; 7 bases are a match to TRBD1. From germline, CDR1 is SGHDN and CDR2 FVKESK. V shed 3 bases and J 3 bases; nucleotides not matched to a gene: 5. The CDR3 contains 15 residues.

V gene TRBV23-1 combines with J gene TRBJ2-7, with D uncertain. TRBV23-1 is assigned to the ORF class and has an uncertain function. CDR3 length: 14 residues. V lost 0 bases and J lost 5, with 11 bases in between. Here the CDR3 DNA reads TGCGCCAGCAGTCAATCGAGATGGCCCAACGAGCAGTACGTC. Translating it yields CASSQSRWPNEQYV.

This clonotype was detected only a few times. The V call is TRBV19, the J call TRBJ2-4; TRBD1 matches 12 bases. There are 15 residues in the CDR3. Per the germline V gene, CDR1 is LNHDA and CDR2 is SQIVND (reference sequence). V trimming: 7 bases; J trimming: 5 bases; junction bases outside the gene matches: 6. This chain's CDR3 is CASTRDRGHENIQYF. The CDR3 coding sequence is TGTGCCAGTACCCGGGACAGGGGGCATGAAAACATTCAGTACTTC.

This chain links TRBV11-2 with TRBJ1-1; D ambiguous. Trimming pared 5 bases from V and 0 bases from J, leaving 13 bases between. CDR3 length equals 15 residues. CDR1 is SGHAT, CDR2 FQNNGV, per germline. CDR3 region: CASSAGRIMNTEAFF. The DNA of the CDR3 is TGTGCCAGCAGCGCAGGACGGATTATGAACACTGAAGCTTTCTTT.

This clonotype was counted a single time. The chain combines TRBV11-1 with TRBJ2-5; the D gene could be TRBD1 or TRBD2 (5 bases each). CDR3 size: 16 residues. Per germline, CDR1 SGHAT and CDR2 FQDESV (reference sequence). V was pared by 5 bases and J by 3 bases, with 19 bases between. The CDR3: CASSPPDSSGKETQYF. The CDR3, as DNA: TGTGCCAGCAGCCCCCCCGACAGCTCGGGAAAAGAGACCCAGTACTTC.